Below are 21 T cell receptor beta chains sequenced from a single sample in a study of shared clonotypes between healthy human individuals. Sequencing was performed with immunoSEQ multiplex PCR; in TCRdb, only in-frame clones are kept and a portion is missing. Among 2 million to 3 million clones listed, 93% were seen once. The sample was naive CD4+ T cells from PBMCs. Subset given: CD45RA+ positively selected. All receptors come from a young man in good health. Some clones in this sample may be carry-over from other donors' samples.

This clone occurred a few times. The chain couples TRBV2 to TRBJ1-2; unclear D gene. This CDR3 is 12 amino acids long. Trimming took off 10 bases at V and 8 bases at J, with 17 bases between the two ends. Per germline, CDR1 SNHLY and CDR2 FYNNEI. The chain's CDR3 is CANAGRSGGYTF. Here the CDR3 DNA reads TGTGCCAATGCTGGCAGATCGGGGGGCTACACCTTC.

This clone was recorded only once. This chain joins TRBV11-2 and TRBJ2-7, with 11 bases matching TRBD2. J gave up 2 bases and V 5 bases, and 5 bases lay outside the gene matches. The germline CDR1 and CDR2 sequences are SGHAT and FQNNGV. There are 15 residues in the CDR3. CDR3 DNA sequence: TGTGCCAGCAGCGTCGTAGCGGGGGGGGCCTACGAGCAGTACTTC. It is translated as CASSVVAGGAYEQYF. Combining the CDR3 with reference TRBV11-2 and TRBJ2-7 gives the whole variable domain EAGVAQSPRYKIIEKRQSVAFWCNPISGHATLYWYQQILGQGPKLLIQFQNNGVVDDSQLPKDRFSAERLKGVDSTLKIQPAKLEDSAVYLCASSVVAGGAYEQYFGPGTRLTVT.

The sample holds one count of this clone. CDR3 sequence (DNA): TGTGCCAGCAGCTTTACCCGGAACCAAGAGACCCAGTACTTC. Translating gives CASSFTRNQETQYF. The chain uses TRBV7-9 and TRBJ2-5, with no clear D. This CDR3 contains 14 residues. The germline gives CDR1 SEHNR, CDR2 FQNEAQ (reference sequence). The V and J ends lost 3 bases and 0 bases respectively, with 8 bases between them.

This clone turned up a few times. Other DNA sequences within the sample encode an identical CDR3. The genes are TRBV5-1 and TRBJ1-1; D is unclear. The CDR3 has 13 amino acids. Trimming left V 4 bases short and J 0 bases short, with 7 bases between. Per germline, CDR1 SGHRS and CDR2 YFSETQ. The CDR3 sequence: CASSSGMNTEAFF. In DNA, the CDR3 is TGCGCCAGCAGCAGCGGTATGAACACTGAAGCTTTCTTT.

This clone was observed a few times. V gene TRBV5-1 combines with J gene TRBJ1-1; no clear D. Germline V lookup: CDR1 SGHRS, CDR2 YFSETQ. V was trimmed by 1 base and J by 1 base, leaving 5 bases between them. The CDR3 has 13 residues. CDR3 residues: CASSLWENTEAFF. CDR3 in DNA: TGCGCCAGCAGCTTGTGGGAGAACACTGAAGCTTTCTTT.

V and J are TRBV5-1 and TRBJ1-1; 8 bases match TRBD1. Germline V CDR1 and CDR2: SGHRS, YFSETQ. V lost 4 bases, J lost 3 bases, and 11 bases stayed unmatched. The CDR3 loop spans 16 amino acids. In DNA, the CDR3 is TGCGCCAGCAGCCTTCGGACAGGGAGGGCGGACACTGAAGCTTTCTTT. Its protein product is CASSLRTGRADTEAFF.

The chain joins TRBV28 to TRBJ2-1, with TRBD2 matching 8 bases. CDR3 length: 16 amino acids. With V trimmed by 3 bases and J by 10 bases, 14 bases remained unmatched. Germline CDR1 MDHEN, CDR2 SYDVKM. The CDR3 nucleotides read TGTGCCAGCAGTTTTAGTCTAGCGGGCAGGAGAGTCGAGCAGTTCTTC. This translates into CASSFSLAGRRVEQFF.

Concerning this clone: The CDR3 does not close with the conserved phenylalanine or tryptophan, likely indicating a read error. The DNA is left out, because the CDR3 cannot be placed on it with certainty; the CDR3 is given as TCRdb lists it. This chain links TRBV15 with TRBJ2-7; the table's TRBD1 call for D was not verified on the DNA. The CDR3 contains 12 residues when both ends are counted. CDR1 is LNHNV, CDR2 YYDKDF, per germline (reference sequence). This chain's CDR3 is CATRQARDRGPL.

This clone was observed a handful of times. The chain employs TRBV6-6 and TRBJ2-1; TRBD2 aligns across 7 bases. The ends lost 8 bases at V and 4 bases at J; junction bases unmatched: 5. CDR1 and CDR2 (germline): MNHNY, SVGAGI (reference sequence). This CDR3 comprises 13 residues. The CDR3 sequence: CASCASGYNEQFF. CDR3 sequence (DNA): TGTGCCAGCTGCGCTAGCGGTTACAATGAGCAGTTCTTC.

This chain links TRBV6-1 with TRBJ2-2; 8 positions match TRBD2. Germline V lookup: CDR1 MNHNS, CDR2 SASEGT. Trimming took 5 bases from V and 10 from J; bases not matched to a gene: 9. This CDR3 contains 14 residues. The CDR3 sequence: CASSTGLAKTELFF. The CDR3 nucleotides are TGTGCCAGCAGTACAGGACTAGCCAAGACGGAGCTGTTTTTT.

This chain uses TRBV19 with TRBJ2-1, with 11 positions matching TRBD2. Germline loops: CDR1 LNHDA, CDR2 SQIVND (reference sequence). Unmatched junction bases numbered 14, after V lost 4 bases and J lost 12 bases. The length of the CDR3 is 16 residues. CDR3 sequence reads: CASSNPGLAGSYWQFF. The CDR3 DNA reads as TGTGCCAGTAGTAACCCCGGACTAGCGGGCTCTTATTGGCAGTTCTTC. Variable domain in full (rest from reference TRBV19 and TRBJ2-1): DGGITQSPKYLFRKEGQNVTLSCEQNLNHDAMYWYRQDPGQGLRLIYYSQIVNDFQKGDIAEGYSVSREKKESFPLTVTSAQKNPTAFYLCASSNPGLAGSYWQFFGPGTRLTVL.

The rearrangement joins TRBV6-1 to TRBJ2-7, with D perhaps TRBD2 (6 bases). This CDR3 contains 14 residues. Germline V gene sequence: CDR1 MNHNS, CDR2 SASEGT. Trimming removed 7 bases at V and 4 bases at J, with 17 bases between. CDR3: CASTTGLRLYEQYF. The CDR3 DNA follows: TGTGCCAGCACGACGGGACTCCGTCTATACGAGCAGTACTTC.

The V gene is TRBV5-1, the J gene TRBJ2-2; TRBD1 agrees at 8 bases. This CDR3 spans 18 amino acids. Germline values: CDR1 SGHRS, CDR2 YFSETQ. The V gene end was trimmed by 1 base and the J gene end by 0 bases; junction bases not matched to a gene: 8. The CDR3: CASSLTPYRGANTGELFF. CDR3 DNA: TGCGCCAGCAGCTTGACACCCTACAGGGGGGCGAACACCGGGGAGCTGTTTTTT.

The V and J genes are TRBV2 and TRBJ1-1; tentatively, D is TRBD1 (5 bases). Deletions cut 1 base from V and 5 bases from J, with 8 bases between. This CDR3 is 13 amino acids long. In germline, CDR1 is SNHLY, CDR2 FYNNEI. CDR3 sequence reads: CASSEGGLTEAFF. The CDR3, as DNA: TGTGCCAGCAGTGAAGGGGGCTTGACTGAAGCTTTCTTT.

The gene calls are TRBV5-1 and TRBJ2-7, with D possibly being TRBD2 (5 bases). V was trimmed by 0 bases and J by 6 bases, leaving 10 bases between them. Germline V gene sequence: CDR1 SGHRS, CDR2 YFSETQ. The CDR3 is made up of 13 amino acids. CDR3: CASSLGGYGEQYF. CDR3 in DNA: TGCGCCAGCAGCTTGGGAGGGTATGGCGAGCAGTACTTC.

This clone was counted a few times. The chain links TRBV4-1 to TRBJ1-4; maybe TRBD1 (5 bases). Trimming took 1 base from V and 5 from J, leaving 8 bases between them. The germline V gene has CDR1 MGHRA and CDR2 YSYEKL. This CDR3 is 14 amino acids long. The CDR3 nucleotides are TGCGCCAGCAGCCAAGCGGACACGAATGAAAAACTGTTTTTT. Translation: CASSQADTNEKLFF.

On this clone itself: Distinct nucleotide sequences in the sample also encode this CDR3. The genes are TRBV28 and TRBJ1-5, with D uncertain. Germline loops: CDR1 MDHEN, CDR2 SYDVKM. V shed 6 bases and J shed 4 bases, with 13 bases lying between them. This CDR3 has 14 residues. CDR3 region: CASSPDRVNQPQHF. For the CDR3, the DNA is TGTGCCAGCAGCCCCGACCGAGTAAATCAGCCCCAGCATTTT.

This rearrangement joins TRBV5-4 to TRBJ2-2; D not resolved. Germline V gene sequence: CDR1 SGHNT, CDR2 YYREEE (reference sequence). V shed 4 bases and J shed 4 bases, with 14 bases lying between them. This CDR3 comprises 15 residues. CDR3 loop: CASSPSPATTGELFF. CDR3 nucleotides: TGTGCCAGCAGCCCGTCCCCAGCGACCACCGGGGAGCTGTTTTTT.

The chain couples TRBV5-1 to TRBJ2-7, with TRBD2 matching 12 bases. The CDR3 is 16 residues long. Germline-derived CDR1 and CDR2 are SGHRS and YFSETQ. Trimming at V came to 4 bases and at J to 3 bases, leaving 8 bases not matched to a gene. The CDR3 reads CASSTGLAGSVYEQYF. DNA of the CDR3: TGCGCCAGCAGCACTGGACTAGCGGGATCTGTCTACGAGCAGTACTTC. The whole variable domain, filled in from reference TRBV5-1 and TRBJ2-7, reads KAGVTQTPRYLIKTRGQQVTLSCSPISGHRSVSWYQQTPGQGLQFLFEYFSETQRNKGNFPGRFSGRQFSNSRSEMNVSTLELGDSALYLCASSTGLAGSVYEQYFGPGTRLTVT.

This chain connects TRBV5-4 to TRBJ2-5; D is perhaps TRBD2 (6 bases). Looked up from germline, CDR1 is SGHNT and CDR2 is YYREEE (reference sequence). The CDR3 runs 15 residues. The V gene lost 4 bases and the J gene lost 4 bases, with 17 bases spanning the gap. This chain's CDR3 is CASSPGTPRGETQYF. The CDR3 region has the DNA TGTGCCAGCAGCCCCGGGACTCCCCGGGGAGAGACCCAGTACTTC.

The chain links TRBV27 to TRBJ2-1; 7 bases are shared with TRBD2. Germline trimming cut 5 bases from V and 8 bases from J; bases unmatched to any gene: 9. The CDR3 runs to 14 residues. The germline V gene encodes CDR1 MNHEY and CDR2 SMNVEV (reference sequence). The CDR3 DNA sequence: TGTGCCAGCAGTATAGGTACGGGAGGACATGAGCAGTTCTTC. Translated, it gives CASSIGTGGHEQFF.